Presented here are 19 T cell receptor beta chains from one specimen sequenced in a study of blood T cell repertoires in COVID-19. TCRdb's copy holds only in-frame clones and misses some; the assay was immunoSEQ multiplex PCR. The sample lists about 380,000 clones, about 90% occurring once. Sequences were obtained from PBMCs or T cells enriched from blood (not recorded which). The receptors were gathered from a man between 25 and 39 years old who had recovered from COVID-19.

The J gene is TRBJ2-1, the V gene TRBV5-1, with TRBD2 matching over 8 bases. CDR1 is SGHRS, CDR2 YFSETQ, per germline. The J segment lost 1 base and the V segment lost 7 bases, leaving 4 bases of the junction unmatched. This CDR3 region has 14 residues. This CDR3 reads CASAPGGSYNEQFF. CDR3 nucleotide sequence: TGCGCCAGCGCGCCGGGGGGGTCCTACAATGAGCAGTTCTTC.

For the CDR3, the DNA is TGCAGTGCTAGCTCGTTAGTTGGCTACACCTTC. Translation gives CSASSLVGYTF. This chain joins TRBV20-1 and TRBJ1-2; D remains unclear. V gave up 3 bases and J gave up 7 bases, with 9 bases separating them. Germline V lookup: CDR1 DFQATT, CDR2 SNEGSKA (reference sequence). The CDR3 length is 11 residues.

The V call is TRBV4-1, the J call TRBJ2-2; TRBD2 matches 7 bases. V shed 5 bases, J shed 5 bases, and the junction held 8 bases outside the gene matches. The length of the CDR3 is 15 residues. Germline-derived CDR1 and CDR2 are MGHRA and YSYEKL. The CDR3 bases are TGCGCCAGCAGCAAGGGTAGGACTAGTACCGGGGAGCTGTTTTTT. Encoded protein: CASSKGRTSTGELFF.

The chain has TRBV29-1 and TRBJ2-1; D call uncertain. The CDR3 sequence is 17 residues long. CDR1 and CDR2 (germline): SQVTM, ANQGSEA. Trimming pared 1 base from V and 1 base from J, leaving 17 bases between. The CDR3 spells CSVEGAIFDRSYNEQFF. CDR3 coding DNA: TGCAGCGTTGAAGGGGCTATTTTTGACCGATCCTACAATGAGCAGTTCTTC.

This clone was recorded only once. The V gene is TRBV13, the J gene TRBJ2-1, with TRBD2 matching over 7 bases. Germline V lookup: CDR1 PRHDT, CDR2 FYEKMQ (reference sequence). This CDR3 comprises 15 residues. The trim removed 3 bases at V and 5 bases at J, leaving 7 bases unmatched. CDR3 loop: CASSLVFGGNNEQFF. Written as DNA, the CDR3 is TGTGCCAGCAGCTTGGTTTTCGGGGGGAACAATGAGCAGTTCTTC.

The CDR3 nucleotides read TGTGCCATCAGTGAACGAACTGGGCATGAGCAGTTCTTC. Translating gives CAISERTGHEQFF. The chain is built from TRBV10-3 and TRBJ2-1; D remains ambiguous. Germline V lookup: CDR1 ENHRY, CDR2 SYGVKD. The length of the CDR3 is 13 residues. Trimming removed 3 bases at V and 8 bases at J, with 11 bases between.

CDR3 coding DNA: TGTGCCAGTAGTATTCGGAGGGACGGCTACACCTTC. Amino acids: CASSIRRDGYTF. The chain carries TRBV19 and TRBJ1-2, with D perhaps matching TRBD1 (5 bases). The CDR3 is 12 residues long. From germline, CDR1 is LNHDA and CDR2 SQIVND (reference sequence). Trimming stripped 3 bases from V and 8 bases from J, with 10 bases between.

This clone showed up just once. The gene calls are TRBV7-2 and TRBJ1-3, with D maybe TRBD1 (6 bases). The germline V and J ends were trimmed by 3 bases and 9 bases, with 12 bases remaining between them. Per germline, CDR1 SGHTA and CDR2 FQGNSA. There are 13 residues in the CDR3. The CDR3 DNA follows: TGTGCCAGCAGCTTGGACAGCATCCGCACCATATATTTT. It specifies CASSLDSIRTIYF.

The V and J genes are TRBV18 and TRBJ2-1; 8 bases agree with TRBD2. V shed 0 bases, J shed 3 bases, and the junction held 1 base outside the gene matches. The CDR3 loop spans 15 amino acids. Germline CDR1 is KGHSH and CDR2 is LQKENI. CDR3 in amino acids: CASSPPSGVYNEQFF. The CDR3 nucleotides read TGTGCCAGCTCACCACCTAGCGGGGTCTACAATGAGCAGTTCTTC.

The chain couples TRBV4-3 to TRBJ1-5; the D is unclear. The CDR3 has 16 amino acids. Per the germline V gene, CDR1 is LGHNA and CDR2 is YSLEER. The V end lost 0 bases, the J end lost 3 bases, and 12 bases lay between the germline ends. The CDR3 sequence is CASSQDGPGSNQPQHF. In nucleotides, the CDR3 is TGCGCCAGCAGCCAAGATGGTCCGGGGTCCAATCAGCCCCAGCATTTT.

Ten or more counts support this clone. This chain uses TRBV11-2 with TRBJ2-7; D gene unclear. With 5 bases removed from V and 7 bases from J, the gap between germline ends came to 12 bases. From germline, CDR1 is SGHAT and CDR2 FQNNGV. CDR3 length: 12 residues. As DNA, the CDR3 is TGTGCCAGCAGCCTAACTTTGCCGGAGCAGTACTTC. Translated: CASSLTLPEQYF. Based on the CDR3 plus reference TRBV11-2 and TRBJ2-7, the full variable domain is EAGVAQSPRYKIIEKRQSVAFWCNPISGHATLYWYQQILGQGPKLLIQFQNNGVVDDSQLPKDRFSAERLKGVDSTLKIQPAKLEDSAVYLCASSLTLPEQYFGPGTRLTVT.

The chain carries TRBV19 and TRBJ1-2, with a weak D call TRBD1 (5 bases). CDR1 LNHDA and CDR2 SQIVND come from the germline V gene (reference sequence). This CDR3 is built from 13 residues. The ends were cut back, 3 bases at V and 8 bases at J, with 13 bases in the middle. The CDR3 DNA reads as TGTGCCAGTAGTATGGGGGGATCGTTCGGCTACACCTTC. This encodes CASSMGGSFGYTF.

The chain couples TRBV10-3 to TRBJ1-5; the D gene is possibly TRBD1 (5 bases). Germline-derived CDR1 and CDR2 are ENHRY and SYGVKD. V lost 5 bases to trimming and J lost 5 bases, with 10 bases between them. CDR3 length: 13 residues. In DNA form, the CDR3 reads TGTGCCATCAGTACTCAGGGTGATCAGCCCCAGCATTTT. This gives the protein CAISTQGDQPQHF.

J is TRBJ2-7 and V is TRBV7-2, with 7 bases matching TRBD2. Germline CDR1 and CDR2: SGHTA and FQGNSA. V was clipped by 5 bases and J by 3 bases; unmatched bases: 7. CDR3 length: 14 residues. DNA for the CDR3: TGTGCCAGCAGCCCCGGAACTAGCGACTACGAGCAGTACTTC. It yields the protein CASSPGTSDYEQYF.

The V gene is TRBV20-1, the J gene TRBJ2-1, with D perhaps matching TRBD2 (7 bases). The V and J ends lost 3 bases and 5 bases respectively, with 14 bases between them. CDR1 is DFQATT and CDR2 is SNEGSKA in the germline V gene (reference sequence). This CDR3 spans 14 amino acids. CDR3 amino acids: CSASPGGADNEQFF. The DNA for the CDR3 is TGCAGTGCTAGTCCTGGGGGGGCCGACAATGAGCAGTTCTTC.

CDR3 coding DNA: TGTGCCAGCTCACCAGGGCGGGAATCTGGAAACACCATATATTTT. Translating it yields CASSPGRESGNTIYF. The chain couples TRBV18 to TRBJ1-3; no clear D gene. This CDR3 has 15 residues. Germline loops: CDR1 KGHSH, CDR2 LQKENI. Trimming pared 2 bases from V and 1 base from J, leaving 9 bases between.

CDR3 bases: TGTGCCAGCACCCGGGACAGCAACTATGGCTACACCTTC. Amino acids: CASTRDSNYGYTF. The gene calls are TRBV5-4 and TRBJ1-2; 7 positions match TRBD1. The CDR3 runs 13 residues. After removal of 6 bases from V and 2 bases from J, the junction contained 4 bases not matched to a gene. Germline V lookup: CDR1 SGHNT, CDR2 YYREEE (reference sequence).

The chain couples TRBV18 to TRBJ1-2; TRBD1 might be the D (6 bases). The germline CDR1 and CDR2 sequences are KGHSH and LQKENI. CDR3 length: 15 residues. V was trimmed by 1 base and J by 8 bases, leaving 17 bases between them. The CDR3: CASSPRTGPQGGYTF. CDR3 bases: TGTGCCAGCTCACCACGTACAGGGCCTCAGGGGGGCTACACCTTC.

The V call is TRBV4-1, the J call TRBJ1-1, with a possible D match to TRBD1 (6 bases). This CDR3 is 16 amino acids long. Deletions cut 5 bases from V and 4 bases from J, with 20 bases between. Germline V lookup: CDR1 MGHRA, CDR2 YSYEKL. The CDR3 spells CASSSGGQGIGTEAFF. The CDR3 bases are TGCGCCAGCAGCTCGGGGGGCCAGGGAATCGGCACTGAAGCTTTCTTT.